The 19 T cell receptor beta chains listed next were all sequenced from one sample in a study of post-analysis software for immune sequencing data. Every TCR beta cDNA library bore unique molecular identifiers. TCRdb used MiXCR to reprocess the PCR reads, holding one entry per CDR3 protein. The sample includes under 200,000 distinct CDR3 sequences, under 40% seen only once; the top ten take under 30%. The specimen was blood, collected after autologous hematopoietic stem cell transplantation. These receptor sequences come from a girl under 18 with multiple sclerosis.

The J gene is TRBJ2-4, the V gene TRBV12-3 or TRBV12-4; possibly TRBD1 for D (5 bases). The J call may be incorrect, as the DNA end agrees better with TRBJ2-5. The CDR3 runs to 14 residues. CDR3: CASSFGEGEETQYF. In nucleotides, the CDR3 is TGTGCCAGCAGTTTTGGCGAAGGGGAAGAGACCCAGTACTTC.

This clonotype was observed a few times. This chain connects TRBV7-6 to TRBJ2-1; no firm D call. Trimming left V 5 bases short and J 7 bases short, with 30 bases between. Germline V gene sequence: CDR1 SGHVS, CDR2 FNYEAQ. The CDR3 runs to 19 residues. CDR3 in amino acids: CASSPQGALSSILGNEQFF. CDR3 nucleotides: TGTGCCAGCAGCCCACAAGGCGCCCTCTCGTCAATACTTGGAAATGAGCAGTTCTTC.

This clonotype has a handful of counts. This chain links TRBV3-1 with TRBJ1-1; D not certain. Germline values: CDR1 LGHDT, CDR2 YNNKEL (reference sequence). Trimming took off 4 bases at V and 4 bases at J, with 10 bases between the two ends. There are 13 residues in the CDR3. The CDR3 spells CASSPRQLTEAFF. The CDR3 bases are TGTGCCAGCAGCCCCAGACAACTCACTGAAGCTTTCTTT.

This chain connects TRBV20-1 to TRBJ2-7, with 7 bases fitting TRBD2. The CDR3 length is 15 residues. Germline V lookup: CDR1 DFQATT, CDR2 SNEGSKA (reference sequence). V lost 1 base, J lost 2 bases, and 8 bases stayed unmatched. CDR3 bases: TGCAGTGCTAGAGGGGCCGGGACTACCACCTACGAGCAGTACTTC. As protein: CSARGAGTTTYEQYF.

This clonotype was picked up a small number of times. CDR3 sequence (DNA): TGTGCCAGCAGTCCGGGACAGGCTAACACTGAAGCTTTCTTT. It translates to CASSPGQANTEAFF. The V gene is TRBV9, the J gene TRBJ1-1; TRBD1 agrees at 8 bases. Germline trimming cut 5 bases from V and 2 bases from J; bases unmatched to any gene: 5. CDR1 and CDR2 (germline): SGDLS, YYNGEE. The CDR3 runs to 14 residues.

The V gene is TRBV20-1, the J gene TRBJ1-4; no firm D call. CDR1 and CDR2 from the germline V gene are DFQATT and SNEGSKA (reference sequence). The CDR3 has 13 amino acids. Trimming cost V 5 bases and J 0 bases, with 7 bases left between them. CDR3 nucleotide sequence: TGCAGTGCTGCCCGTCCAACTAATGAAAAACTGTTTTTT. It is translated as CSAARPTNEKLFF.

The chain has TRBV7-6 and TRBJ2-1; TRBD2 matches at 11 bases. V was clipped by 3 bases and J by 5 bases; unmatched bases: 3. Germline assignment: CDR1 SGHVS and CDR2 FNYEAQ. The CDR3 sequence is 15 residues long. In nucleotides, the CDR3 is TGTGCCAGCAGCTTCCTAGCGGGGGGAGACAATGAGCAGTTCTTC. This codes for CASSFLAGGDNEQFF. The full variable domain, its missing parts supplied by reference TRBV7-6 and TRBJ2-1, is GAGVSQSPRYKVTKRGQDVALRCDPISGHVSLYWYRQALGQGPEFLTYFNYEAQQDKSGLPNDRFSAERPEGSISTLTIQRTEQRDSAMYRCASSFLAGGDNEQFFGPGTRLTVL.

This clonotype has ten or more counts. DNA of the CDR3: TGCGCCAGCAGCTTGGCCGGGGGCACGGGACTGGATACGCAGTATTTT. This sequence encodes CASSLAGGTGLDTQYF. The chain employs TRBV5-1 and TRBJ2-3; possibly TRBD1 or TRBD2 for D (6 bases each). Germline CDR1 reads SGHRS; CDR2 reads YFSETQ. Trimming left V 0 bases short and J 6 bases short, with 17 bases between. The CDR3 length is 16 residues. Full variable domain (missing parts from reference TRBV5-1 and TRBJ2-3): KAGVTQTPRYLIKTRGQQVTLSCSPISGHRSVSWYQQTPGQGLQFLFEYFSETQRNKGNFPGRFSGRQFSNSRSEMNVSTLELGDSALYLCASSLAGGTGLDTQYFGPGTRLTVL.

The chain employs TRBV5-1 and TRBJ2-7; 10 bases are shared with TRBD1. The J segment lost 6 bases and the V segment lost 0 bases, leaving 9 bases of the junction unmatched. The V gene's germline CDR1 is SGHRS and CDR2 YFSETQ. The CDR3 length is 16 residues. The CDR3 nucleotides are TGCGCCAGCAGCTTGGCCGCGGGACAGGGGTCCAGCGAGCAGTACTTC. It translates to CASSLAAGQGSSEQYF. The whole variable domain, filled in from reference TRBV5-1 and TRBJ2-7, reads KAGVTQTPRYLIKTRGQQVTLSCSPISGHRSVSWYQQTPGQGLQFLFEYFSETQRNKGNFPGRFSGRQFSNSRSEMNVSTLELGDSALYLCASSLAAGQGSSEQYFGPGTRLTVT.

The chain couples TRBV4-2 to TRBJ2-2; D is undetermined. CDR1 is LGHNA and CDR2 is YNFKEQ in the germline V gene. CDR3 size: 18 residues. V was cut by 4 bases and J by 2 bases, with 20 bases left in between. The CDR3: CASSPFRGRRKNTGELFF. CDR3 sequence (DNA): TGTGCCAGCAGCCCATTCCGTGGCCGCAGGAAAAACACCGGGGAGCTGTTTTTT.

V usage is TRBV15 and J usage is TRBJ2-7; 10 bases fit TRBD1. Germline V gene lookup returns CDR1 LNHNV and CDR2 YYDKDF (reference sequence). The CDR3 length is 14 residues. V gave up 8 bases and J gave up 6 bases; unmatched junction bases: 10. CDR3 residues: CATQRRDRGGEQYF. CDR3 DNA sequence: TGTGCCACCCAAAGGCGGGACAGGGGTGGCGAGCAGTACTTC.

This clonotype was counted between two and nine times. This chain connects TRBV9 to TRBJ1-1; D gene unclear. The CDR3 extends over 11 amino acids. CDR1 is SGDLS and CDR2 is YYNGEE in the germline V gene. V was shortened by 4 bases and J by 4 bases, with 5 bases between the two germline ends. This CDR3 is CASSSGTEAFF. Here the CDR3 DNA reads TGTGCCAGCAGCTCGGGCACTGAAGCTTTCTTT.

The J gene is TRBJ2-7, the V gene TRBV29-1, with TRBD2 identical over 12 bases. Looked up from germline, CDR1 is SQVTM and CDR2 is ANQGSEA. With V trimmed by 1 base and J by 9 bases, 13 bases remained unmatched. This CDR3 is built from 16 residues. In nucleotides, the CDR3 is TGCAGCGTTGAAGGTACAGGGACTAGCGGGTCTGTGCGGCAGTACTTC. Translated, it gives CSVEGTGTSGSVRQYF.

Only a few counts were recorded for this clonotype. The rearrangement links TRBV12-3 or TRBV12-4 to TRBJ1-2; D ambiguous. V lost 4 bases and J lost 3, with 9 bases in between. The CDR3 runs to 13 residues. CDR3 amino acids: CASSYESDYGYTF. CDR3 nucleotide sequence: TGTGCCAGCAGTTATGAGTCCGACTATGGCTACACCTTC.

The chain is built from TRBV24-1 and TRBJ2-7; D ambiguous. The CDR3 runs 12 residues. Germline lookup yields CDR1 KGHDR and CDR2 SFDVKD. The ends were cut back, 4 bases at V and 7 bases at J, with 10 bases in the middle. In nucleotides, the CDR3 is TGTGCCACCAGTGAAACTAAATATGAGCAGTACTTC. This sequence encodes CATSETKYEQYF.

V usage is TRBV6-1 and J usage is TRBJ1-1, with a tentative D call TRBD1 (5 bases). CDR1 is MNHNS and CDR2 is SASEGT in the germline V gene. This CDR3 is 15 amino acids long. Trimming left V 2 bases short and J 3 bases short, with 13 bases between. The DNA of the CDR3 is TGTGCCAGCAGTGAATGGGGACGGGATCACACTGAAGCTTTCTTT. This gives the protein CASSEWGRDHTEAFF.

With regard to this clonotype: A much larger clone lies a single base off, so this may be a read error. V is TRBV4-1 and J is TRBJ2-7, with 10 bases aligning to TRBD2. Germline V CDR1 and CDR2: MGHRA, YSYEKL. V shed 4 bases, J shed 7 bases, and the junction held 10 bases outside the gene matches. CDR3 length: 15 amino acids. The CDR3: CASSRLAGVYNEQYF. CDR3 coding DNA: TGCGCCAGCAGCCGTCTAGCGGGAGTCTACAATGAGCAGTACTTC.

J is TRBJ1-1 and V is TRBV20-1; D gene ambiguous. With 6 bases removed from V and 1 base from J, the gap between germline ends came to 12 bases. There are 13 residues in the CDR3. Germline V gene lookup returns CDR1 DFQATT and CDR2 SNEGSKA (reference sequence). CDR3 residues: CSALRRENTEAFF. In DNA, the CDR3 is TGCAGTGCCCTAAGGCGGGAGAACACTGAAGCTTTCTTT.

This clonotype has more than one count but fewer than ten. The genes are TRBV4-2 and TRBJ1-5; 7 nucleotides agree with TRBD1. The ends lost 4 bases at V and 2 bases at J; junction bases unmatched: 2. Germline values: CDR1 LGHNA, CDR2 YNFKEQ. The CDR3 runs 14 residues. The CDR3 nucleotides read TGTGCCAGCAGCCCGACAGGGCGCAATCAGCCCCAGCATTTT. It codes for CASSPTGRNQPQHF.